Each of the 25 T cell receptor beta chains below was sequenced from the same sample in a study of monozygotic twins with inflammatory bowel disease. From the 5' RACE reads, TCRdb lists one entry per CDR3 protein and no DNA. The sample data list approximately 200,000 distinct CDR3 sequences. Sequences were obtained from blood. The receptor set was obtained from a human donor with ulcerative colitis or Crohn's disease, or a healthy co-twin of an affected twin (not recorded which).

This chain joins TRBV12-3 or TRBV12-4 and TRBJ2-5. CDR3 length: 13 residues. The CDR3 reads CASVRRNQETQYF.

This chain links TRBV18 with TRBJ2-7; TCRdb's assignment of TRBD1 cannot be checked, as there is no DNA. Germline V gene sequence: CDR1 KGHSH, CDR2 LQKENI. This CDR3 region has 15 residues. The CDR3 spells CASSPLGQGATEQYF.

V and J are TRBV30 and TRBJ1-1. Looked up from germline, CDR1 is GTSNPN and CDR2 is SVGIG (reference sequence). The CDR3 loop spans 12 amino acids. The CDR3 region is CAWSGENTEAFF.

The chain is built from TRBV29-1 and TRBJ2-7; TCRdb designates TRBD1, a call that cannot be tested without DNA. The CDR3 sequence is 14 residues long. Germline V gives CDR1 SQVTM, CDR2 ANQGSEA. CDR3 amino acids: CSVCLGQGSYEQYF.

V and J are TRBV20-1 and TRBJ2-1; TCRdb names TRBD2, which stays unverified in the absence of DNA. From germline, CDR1 is DFQATT and CDR2 SNEGSKA (reference sequence). This CDR3 comprises 12 residues. This chain's CDR3 is CSGGRVYNEQFF.

The V gene is TRBV5-1, the J gene TRBJ2-5. There are 11 residues in the CDR3. CDR1 is SGHRS and CDR2 is YFSETQ in the germline V gene. CDR3 sequence reads: CASNLSETQYF.

The rearrangement joins TRBV5-1 to TRBJ2-7. Germline-derived CDR1 and CDR2 are SGHRS and YFSETQ. The CDR3 has 12 residues. The CDR3 spells CASSSTNYEQYF.

The chain couples TRBV18 to TRBJ1-1. The CDR3 has 13 residues. Germline CDR1 is KGHSH and CDR2 is LQKENI. CDR3 in amino acids: CASSPDWSVMAFF.

The V gene is TRBV3-1, the J gene TRBJ1-6; there is no DNA to check the TCRdb D call of TRBD1. The CDR3 extends over 14 amino acids. Germline V CDR1 and CDR2: LGHDT, YNNKEL (reference sequence). The CDR3 sequence is CASSHSTGSESLHF.

This chain joins TRBV29-1 and TRBJ2-1; there is no DNA to check the TCRdb D call of TRBD2. The CDR3 consists of 14 residues. Germline assignment: CDR1 SQVTM and CDR2 ANQGSEA. CDR3: CSASGLASYNEQFF.

The gene calls are TRBV24-1 and TRBJ2-5. The length of the CDR3 is 11 residues. Germline V gene lookup returns CDR1 KGHDR and CDR2 SFDVKD. CDR3 protein: CATSEGETQYF.

V usage is TRBV6-4 and J usage is TRBJ2-3; checking the TCRdb D call of TRBD2 is not possible without DNA. The CDR3 is 19 amino acids. The V gene's germline CDR1 is MRHNA and CDR2 SNTAGT. The CDR3 here is CASKDLAGGRFIDTDTQYF.

This CDR3 is CATSTGVNEQFF. This sequence joins TRBV27 and TRBJ2-1; TCRdb picks TRBD1, but there is no DNA to check that call. This CDR3 has 12 residues. Germline lookup yields CDR1 MNHEY and CDR2 SMNVEV (reference sequence).

The V call is TRBV28, the J call TRBJ2-7; TCRdb designates TRBD2, a call that cannot be tested without DNA. Germline-derived CDR1 and CDR2 are MDHEN and SYDVKM. This CDR3 spans 15 amino acids. The CDR3 is CASSSGGQLYYEQYF.

The CDR3 sequence is CASTGGTLYNSPLHF. The rearrangement links TRBV7-9 to TRBJ1-6; the D call from TCRdb, TRBD1, cannot be confirmed without DNA. There are 15 residues in the CDR3. Germline CDR1 and CDR2: SEHNR and FQNEAQ (reference sequence).

The CDR3 is CASSWTESYEQYF. The chain employs TRBV6-5 and TRBJ2-7. This CDR3 is 13 amino acids long. From germline, CDR1 is MNHEY and CDR2 SVGAGI.

This chain joins TRBV4-3 and TRBJ2-3. The CDR3 extends over 12 amino acids. Germline CDR1 and CDR2: LGHNA and YSLEER. CDR3: CASSQDSYTQYF.

This chain links TRBV5-1 with TRBJ2-7; TCRdb returns TRBD1, unconfirmable since there is no DNA. This CDR3 region has 13 residues. CDR1 and CDR2 (germline): SGHRS, YFSETQ. Here the CDR3 reads CASSFTGNYEQYF.

The rearrangement uses TRBV7-9 and TRBJ2-1; checking the TCRdb D call of TRBD2 is not possible without DNA. The CDR3 totals 17 residues. Germline-derived CDR1 and CDR2 are SEHNR and FQNEAQ (reference sequence). The CDR3: CASRKTSGNTQSDEQFF.

The chain joins TRBV12-3 or TRBV12-4 to TRBJ1-1. This CDR3 region has 15 residues. The CDR3 sequence: CASSYRRELNTEAFF.

The V gene is TRBV30, the J gene TRBJ2-7; TCRdb's D gene call, TRBD2, goes unchecked for lack of DNA. The CDR3 is 14 residues long. From germline, CDR1 is GTSNPN and CDR2 SVGIG (reference sequence). The CDR3 region is CAWLAAGPPYEQYF.

The V call is TRBV29-1, the J call TRBJ2-5; the TCRdb D gene call, TRBD1, has no DNA to confirm it. This CDR3 has 14 residues. Germline CDR1 SQVTM, CDR2 ANQGSEA. CDR3 protein: CSVESGGYGETQYF.

The chain couples TRBV27 to TRBJ1-1. The CDR3 length is 12 residues. Germline V CDR1 and CDR2: MNHEY, SMNVEV (reference sequence). The CDR3 is CASSFVGTEAFF.

The chain carries TRBV20-1 and TRBJ2-2; the D call from TCRdb, TRBD1, cannot be confirmed without DNA. The CDR3 has 12 amino acids. CDR1 DFQATT and CDR2 SNEGSKA come from the germline V gene (reference sequence). The chain's CDR3 is CSAPGLFGELFF.

The chain employs TRBV7-6 and TRBJ2-7. Germline CDR1 reads SGHVS; CDR2 reads FNYEAQ. CDR3 length equals 13 residues. CDR3 residues: CASSPRWAYEQYF. Combining the CDR3 with reference TRBV7-6 and TRBJ2-7 gives the whole variable domain GAGVSQSPRYKVTKRGQDVALRCDPISGHVSLYWYRQALGQGPEFLTYFNYEAQQDKSGLPNDRFSAERPEGSISTLTIQRTEQRDSAMYRCASSPRWAYEQYFGPGTRLTVT.